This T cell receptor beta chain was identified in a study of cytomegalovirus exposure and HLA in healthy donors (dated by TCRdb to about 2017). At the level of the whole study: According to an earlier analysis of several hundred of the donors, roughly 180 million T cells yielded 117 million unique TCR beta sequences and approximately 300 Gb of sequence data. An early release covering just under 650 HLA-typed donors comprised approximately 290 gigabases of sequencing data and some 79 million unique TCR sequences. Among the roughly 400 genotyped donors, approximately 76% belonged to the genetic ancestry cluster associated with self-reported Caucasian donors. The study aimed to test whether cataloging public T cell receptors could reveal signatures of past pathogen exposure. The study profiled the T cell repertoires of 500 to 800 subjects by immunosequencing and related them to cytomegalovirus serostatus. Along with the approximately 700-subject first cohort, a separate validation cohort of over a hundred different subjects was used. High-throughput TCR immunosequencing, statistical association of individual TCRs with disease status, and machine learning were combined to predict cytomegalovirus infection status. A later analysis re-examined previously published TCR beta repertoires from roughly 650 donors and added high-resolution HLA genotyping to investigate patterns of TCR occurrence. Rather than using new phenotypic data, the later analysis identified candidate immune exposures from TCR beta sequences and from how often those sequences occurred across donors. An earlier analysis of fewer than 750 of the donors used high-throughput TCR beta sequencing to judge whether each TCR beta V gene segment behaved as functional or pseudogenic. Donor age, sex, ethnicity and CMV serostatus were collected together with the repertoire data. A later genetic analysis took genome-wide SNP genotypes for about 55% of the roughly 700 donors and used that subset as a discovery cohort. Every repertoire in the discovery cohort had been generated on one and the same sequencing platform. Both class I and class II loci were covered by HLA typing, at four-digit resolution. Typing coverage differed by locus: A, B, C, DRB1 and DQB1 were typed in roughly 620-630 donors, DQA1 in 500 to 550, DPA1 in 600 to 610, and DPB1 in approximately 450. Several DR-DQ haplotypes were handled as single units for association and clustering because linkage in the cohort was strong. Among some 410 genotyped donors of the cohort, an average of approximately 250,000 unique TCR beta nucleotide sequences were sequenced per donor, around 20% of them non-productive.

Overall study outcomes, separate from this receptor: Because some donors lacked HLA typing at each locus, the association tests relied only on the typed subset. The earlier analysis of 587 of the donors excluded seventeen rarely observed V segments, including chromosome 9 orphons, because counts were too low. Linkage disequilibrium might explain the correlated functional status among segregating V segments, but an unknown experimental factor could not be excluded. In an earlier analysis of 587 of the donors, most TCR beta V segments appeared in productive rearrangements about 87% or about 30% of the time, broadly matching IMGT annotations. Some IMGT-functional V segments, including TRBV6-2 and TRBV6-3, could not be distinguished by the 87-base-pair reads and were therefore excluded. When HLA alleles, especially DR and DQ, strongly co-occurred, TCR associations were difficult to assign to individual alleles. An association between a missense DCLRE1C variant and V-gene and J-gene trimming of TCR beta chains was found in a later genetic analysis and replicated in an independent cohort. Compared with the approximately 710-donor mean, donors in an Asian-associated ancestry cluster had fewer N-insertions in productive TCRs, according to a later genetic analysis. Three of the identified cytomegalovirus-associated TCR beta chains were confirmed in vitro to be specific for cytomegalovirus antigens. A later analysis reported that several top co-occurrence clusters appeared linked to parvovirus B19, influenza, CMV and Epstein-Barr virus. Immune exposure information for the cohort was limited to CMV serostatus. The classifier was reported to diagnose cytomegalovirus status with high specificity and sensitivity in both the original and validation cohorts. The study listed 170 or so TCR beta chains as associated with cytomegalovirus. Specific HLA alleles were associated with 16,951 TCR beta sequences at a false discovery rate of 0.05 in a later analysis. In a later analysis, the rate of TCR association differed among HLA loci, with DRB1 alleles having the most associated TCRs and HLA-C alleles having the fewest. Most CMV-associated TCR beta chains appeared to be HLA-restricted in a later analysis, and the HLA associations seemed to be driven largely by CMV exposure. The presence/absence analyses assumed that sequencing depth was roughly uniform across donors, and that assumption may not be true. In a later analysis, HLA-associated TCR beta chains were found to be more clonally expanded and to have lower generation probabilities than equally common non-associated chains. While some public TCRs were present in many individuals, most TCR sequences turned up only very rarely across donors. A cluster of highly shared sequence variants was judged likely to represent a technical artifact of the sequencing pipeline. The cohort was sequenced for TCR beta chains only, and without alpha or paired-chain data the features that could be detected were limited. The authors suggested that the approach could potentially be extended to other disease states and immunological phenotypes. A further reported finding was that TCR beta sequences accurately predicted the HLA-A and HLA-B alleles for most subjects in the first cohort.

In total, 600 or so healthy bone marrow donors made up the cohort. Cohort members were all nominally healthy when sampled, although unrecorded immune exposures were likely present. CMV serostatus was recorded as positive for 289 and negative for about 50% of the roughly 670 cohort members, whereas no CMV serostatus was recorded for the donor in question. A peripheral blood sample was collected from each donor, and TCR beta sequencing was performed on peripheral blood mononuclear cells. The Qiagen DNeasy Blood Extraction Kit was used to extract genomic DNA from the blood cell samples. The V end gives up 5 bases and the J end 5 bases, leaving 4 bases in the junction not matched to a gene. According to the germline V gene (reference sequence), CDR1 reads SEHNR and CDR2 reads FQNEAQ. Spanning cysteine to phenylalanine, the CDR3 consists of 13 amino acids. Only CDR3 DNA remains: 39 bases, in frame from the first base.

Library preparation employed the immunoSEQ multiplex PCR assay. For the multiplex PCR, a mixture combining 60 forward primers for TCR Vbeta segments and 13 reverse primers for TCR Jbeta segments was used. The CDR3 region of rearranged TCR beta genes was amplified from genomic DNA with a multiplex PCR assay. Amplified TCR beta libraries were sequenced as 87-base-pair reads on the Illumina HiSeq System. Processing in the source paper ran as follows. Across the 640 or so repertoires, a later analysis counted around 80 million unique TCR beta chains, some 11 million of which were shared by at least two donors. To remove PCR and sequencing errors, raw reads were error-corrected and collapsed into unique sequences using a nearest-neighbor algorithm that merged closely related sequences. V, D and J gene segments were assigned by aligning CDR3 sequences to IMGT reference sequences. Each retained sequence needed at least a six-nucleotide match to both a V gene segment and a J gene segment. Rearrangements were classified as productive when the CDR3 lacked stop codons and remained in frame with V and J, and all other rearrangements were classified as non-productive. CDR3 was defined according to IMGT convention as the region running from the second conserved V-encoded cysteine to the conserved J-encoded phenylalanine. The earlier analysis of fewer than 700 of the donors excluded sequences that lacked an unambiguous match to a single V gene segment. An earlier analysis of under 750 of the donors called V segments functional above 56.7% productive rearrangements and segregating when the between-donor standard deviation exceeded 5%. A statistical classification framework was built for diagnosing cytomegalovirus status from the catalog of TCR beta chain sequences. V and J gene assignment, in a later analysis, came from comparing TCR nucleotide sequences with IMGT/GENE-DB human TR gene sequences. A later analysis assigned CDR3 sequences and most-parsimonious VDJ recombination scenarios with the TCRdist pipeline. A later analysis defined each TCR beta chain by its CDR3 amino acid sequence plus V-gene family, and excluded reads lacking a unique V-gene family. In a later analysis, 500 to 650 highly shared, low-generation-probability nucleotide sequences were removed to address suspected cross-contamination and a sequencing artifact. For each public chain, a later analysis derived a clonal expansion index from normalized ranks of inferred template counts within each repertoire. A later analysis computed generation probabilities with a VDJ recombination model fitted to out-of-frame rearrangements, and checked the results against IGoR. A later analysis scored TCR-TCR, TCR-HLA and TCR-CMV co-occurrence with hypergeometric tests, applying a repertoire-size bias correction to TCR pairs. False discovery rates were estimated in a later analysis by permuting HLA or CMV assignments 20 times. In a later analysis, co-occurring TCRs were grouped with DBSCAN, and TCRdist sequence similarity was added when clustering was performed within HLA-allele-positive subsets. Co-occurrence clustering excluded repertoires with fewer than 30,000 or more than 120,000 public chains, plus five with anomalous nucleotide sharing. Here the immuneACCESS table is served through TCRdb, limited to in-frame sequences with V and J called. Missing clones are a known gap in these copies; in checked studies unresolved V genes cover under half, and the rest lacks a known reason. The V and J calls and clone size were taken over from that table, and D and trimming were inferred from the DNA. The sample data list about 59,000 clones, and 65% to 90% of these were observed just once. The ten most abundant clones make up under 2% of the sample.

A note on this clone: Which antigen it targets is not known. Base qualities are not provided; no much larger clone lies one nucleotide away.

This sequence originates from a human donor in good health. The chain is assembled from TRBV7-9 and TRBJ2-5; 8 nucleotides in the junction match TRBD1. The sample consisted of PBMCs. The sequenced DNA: TGTGCCAGCAGCCGGGGACAGGCTGAGACCCAGTACTTC. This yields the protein CASSRGQAETQYF.